These 3 T cell receptor beta chains were all obtained from the same sample, sequenced in a study of CXCR3-negative and CXCR3-positive naive CD8 T cells. TRB cDNA libraries were made by UMI-labeled 5' RACE. TCRdb reprocessed the 5' RACE reads and stores each CDR3 protein as one record, lacking DNA. Here the sample table reports 35,000 to 40,000 distinct CDR3 sequences. Material for sequencing was memory CD8+ T cells from blood. The receptors shown here come from a human donor in good health. Some clones in this sample may be carry-over from other donors' samples.

V gene TRBV12-3 or TRBV12-4 combines with J gene TRBJ2-5. CDR3 length equals 15 residues. The chain's CDR3 is CASSKEDSQQETQYF.

V gene TRBV20-1 combines with J gene TRBJ2-7; TCRdb designates TRBD2, a call that cannot be tested without DNA. This CDR3 contains 16 residues. CDR1 DFQATT and CDR2 SNEGSKA come from the germline V gene (reference sequence). The CDR3 protein is CSARDPAGGDSYEQYF.

This chain connects TRBV4-1 to TRBJ2-7; lacking DNA, the TRBD1 call made by TCRdb goes unchecked. Germline V gene lookup returns CDR1 MGHRA and CDR2 YSYEKL. CDR3 length: 16 amino acids. This CDR3 reads CASSQDTGTVSYEQYF.